These T cell receptor beta chains were read from a single sample in a study of memory CD8 T cells in hepatitis C reinfection. Only in-frame clones appear in the TCRdb table, and some are missing; sequencing was by immunoSEQ multiplex PCR. Of tens of thousands of clones detected, about nine tenths appear once; the ten largest clones hold 0.9% to 1.1%. Sequencing was performed on naive CD8+ T cells sorted from blood. Receptors were obtained from a man aged 18 to 35 with hepatitis C virus infection. The CDR3 runs from the conserved cysteine through the conserved F or W. Fields, in order: J gene, V gene, D gene, clone size, CDR3 DNA, CDR3 protein. D genes are given only for firm matches. Clone sizes are given selectively: once, few, many, or a class where the clone is expanded.

>TRBJ2-7|TRBV5-6|NA|NA
TGTGCCAGCAGCTTGGCGCAGGGGTTCGACGAGCAGTACTTC
CASSLAQGFDEQYF
>TRBJ1-2|TRBV5-4|NA|NA
TGTGCCAGCAGCAGCCCGGACAGAGCTATGGGCTACACCTTC
CASSSPDRAMGYTF
>TRBJ2-7|TRBV29-1|NA|NA
TGCAGCGTTGAAGAGGGGGCTAGGGGGAACTACGAGCAGTACTTC
CSVEEGARGNYEQYF
>TRBJ2-7|TRBV5-1|TRBD2|few
TGCGCCAGCAGCTTGGTGCCCAGCGGGAGTGGCTACGAGCAGTACTTC
CASSLVPSGSGYEQYF
>TRBJ1-1|TRBV10-2|NA|NA
TGCGCCAGCAGTGAGATTACAGGCACTGAAGCTTTCTTT
CASSEITGTEAFF
>TRBJ2-5|TRBV7-9|NA|once
TGTGCCAGCAGTTTGCCCGAAGGGGTAGAGACCCAGTACTTC
CASSLPEGVETQYF
>TRBJ1-1|TRBV4-1|TRBD1|NA
TGCGCCAGCAGCCAAGATTCAGGGGGCACTGAAGCTTTCTTT
CASSQDSGGTEAFF
>TRBJ2-3|TRBV19|NA|NA
TGTGCCAGTAGTATTCTCGGGGGGAGGGGGGATACGCAGTATTTT
CASSILGGRGDTQYF
>TRBJ2-3|TRBV2|NA|NA
TGTGCCAGCCTTAGGAACCCAGGACTTAGCACAGATACGCAGTATTTT
CASLRNPGLSTDTQYF
>TRBJ2-7|TRBV14|TRBD2|NA
TGTGCCAGCAGCCAGACTGGCGGGAGTAGGGGATACGAGCAGTACTTC
CASSQTGGSRGYEQYF
>TRBJ2-7|TRBV27|NA|NA
TGTGCCAGCAGTCACCAACCGGGGGTCCCCATGGTCTCCTACGAGCAGTACTTC
CASSHQPGVPMVSYEQYF
>TRBJ1-1|TRBV21-1|NA|NA
TGTGCCAGCAGCAAAGAAGGGACAGGGTTGGACACTGAAGCTTTCTTT
CASSKEGTGLDTEAFF
>TRBJ2-5|TRBV7-8|NA|NA
TGTGCCAGCAGCCGGCGGGACAGCAAGTTGGAGACCCAGTACTTC
CASSRRDSKLETQYF
>TRBJ2-7|TRBV7-6|NA|NA
TGTGCCAGCAGCTTAGCGGGAGGTTACGAGCAGTACTTC
CASSLAGGYEQYF
>TRBJ1-2|TRBV7-9|TRBD1|NA
TGTGCCAGCAGTTTCGGACAGGGCGGTTATGGCTACACCTTC
CASSFGQGGYGYTF
>TRBJ2-3|TRBV11-2|TRBD2|NA
TGTGCCAGCAGCTTAGGACTAGCGGGAGGCACAGATACGCAGTATTTT
CASSLGLAGGTDTQYF
>TRBJ1-1|TRBV4-1|NA|NA
TGCGCCAGCAGCCCAGCGGGGGAACTGAACACTGAAGCTTTCTTT
CASSPAGELNTEAFF
>TRBJ2-1|TRBV6-1|TRBD2|NA
TGTGCCAGCATTCCTACTAGCGGGAGGCTTAATGAGCAGTTCTTC
CASIPTSGRLNEQFF
>TRBJ2-1|TRBV19|NA|NA
TGTGCCAGTAGTATGGGGGCACGGTCCTTAAAAGGTGAGCAGTTCTTC
CASSMGARSLKGEQFF
>TRBJ2-6|TRBV21-1|NA|NA
TGTGCCAGCAGCAAAGAAAGGGCGGACAGATTGAACTCTGGGGCCAACGTCCTGACTTTC
CASSKERADRLNSGANVLTF
>TRBJ1-1|TRBV5-1|TRBD1|NA
TGCGCCAGCAGCTCAGGGGGGAACATGAACACTGAAGCTTTCTTT
CASSSGGNMNTEAFF
>TRBJ2-7|TRBV27|TRBD2|NA
TGTGCCAGCAGTGACCCCACTAGCGGGAGCCCCTACGAGCAGTACTTC
CASSDPTSGSPYEQYF
>TRBJ1-3|TRBV29-1|NA|few
TGCAGCGCCCGGGACTCTGGAAACACCATATATTTT
CSARDSGNTIYF
>TRBJ2-1|TRBV4-2|NA|few
TGTGCCAGCAGCCAAGGGTGGCTAGGCGATGAGCAGTTCTTC
CASSQGWLGDEQFF